The rows below give T cell receptor beta chains drawn from one sample of a study of blood T cell repertoires in COVID-19. TCRdb's copy holds only in-frame clones and misses some; the assay was immunoSEQ multiplex PCR. The sample contains roughly 310,000 clones, approximately 89% of which appear only once. Input material: PBMCs or T cells enriched from blood (not recorded which). The receptors were sampled from a woman aged 40 to 55 who had recovered from COVID-19. Both conserved end residues are part of each CDR3. D genes are given only for firm matches.

>TRBJ2-7|TRBV14|.
CASSLSQNYEQYF
>TRBJ1-5|TRBV28|.
CASSLSQDGNQPQHF
>TRBJ2-7|TRBV7-9|TRBD2
CASSWGTSGLVPSYEQYF
>TRBJ2-1|TRBV9|TRBD1
CASSVRTGDGNEQFF
>TRBJ2-1|TRBV28|.
CASSHGSYNEQFF
>TRBJ2-5|TRBV6-2/TRBV6-3|.
CASSYPEETQYF
>TRBJ2-2|TRBV28|.
CASSLRGKNTGELFF
>TRBJ2-2|TRBV11-3|.
CASSLDPTGGGELFF
>TRBJ2-7|TRBV5-1|TRBD1
CASSFGQGTYEQYF
>TRBJ1-1|TRBV3-1/TRBV3-2|.
CASSQDQTDMNTEAFF
>TRBJ1-1|TRBV6-5|.
CASRPGLQGTEAFF
>TRBJ2-2|TRBV2|.
CARYRPSGNTGELFF
>TRBJ1-2|TRBV11-3|TRBD1
CASSPDREYGYTF
>TRBJ2-7|TRBV18|.
CASSPARETYEQYF
>TRBJ2-7|TRBV19|.
CASSPRQDNSYEQYF
>TRBJ2-3|TRBV5-1|.
CASSVVSTSTDTQYF
>TRBJ2-3|TRBV7-3|.
CASSLGLRSGNTDTQYF
>TRBJ2-2|TRBV28|.
CASSLPGTNTGELFF
>TRBJ1-2|TRBV29-1|TRBD1
CSARQGNYGYTF
>TRBJ1-4|TRBV18|TRBD1
CASSGQGAQEKLFF
>TRBJ2-2|TRBV7-9|TRBD1
CASSGYRGWVTGELFF
>TRBJ1-2|TRBV7-9|.
CASSGLGANYGYTF
>TRBJ1-2|TRBV2|TRBD1
CASSELTGLGYTF
>TRBJ1-3|TRBV7-9|TRBD1
CASSLLPGQGASGNTIYF
>TRBJ2-4|TRBV20-1|TRBD1
CSASLVDRTRLAKNIQYF
>TRBJ2-1|TRBV4-1|.
CASSHGKEQFF
>TRBJ1-2|TRBV4-1|.
CASSQERGNYGYTF
>TRBJ1-2|TRBV18|TRBD1
CASRQGAGDYGYTF
>TRBJ2-7|TRBV9|TRBD2
CASSVAGGDYEQYF
>TRBJ2-7|TRBV19|.
CASSIEASAEQYF
>TRBJ1-1|TRBV29-1|.
CSVLTGGGSTEAFF
>TRBJ2-5|TRBV4-3|TRBD2
CASSQDPGGYQETQYF
>TRBJ2-1|TRBV12-3/TRBV12-4|.
CASLDSLFSEQFF
>TRBJ1-5|TRBV7-2|.
CASSLGRTGNQPQHF
>TRBJ1-6|TRBV5-6|TRBD1
CASSGDRGRNSPLHF
>TRBJ2-1|TRBV7-2|.
CASSPGLSSSYNEQFF
>TRBJ1-6|TRBV7-9|TRBD1
CASSPQGSVNSPLHF
>TRBJ2-5|TRBV6-5|TRBD2
CASMASGAGFTQYF
>TRBJ1-6|TRBV28|.
CASSPSFRPSGNSPLHF
>TRBJ1-1|TRBV3-1/TRBV3-2|.
CASSQDITVRDTEAFF
>TRBJ1-2|TRBV6-5|.
CASSYSGLGPNGYTF
>TRBJ2-2|TRBV2|TRBD2
CASKSSGGANTGELFF
>TRBJ2-1|TRBV3-1/TRBV3-2|.
CASSQIEQVDNEQFF
>TRBJ1-5|TRBV7-9|.
CASSLGEGYSNQPQHF